Each of the 9 T cell receptor beta chains below was sequenced from the same sample in a study of cytomegalovirus exposure and HLA in healthy donors. Libraries were prepared by immunoSEQ multiplex PCR; TCRdb keeps only in-frame clonotypes and omits some of them. The table includes fewer than 130,000 clones, roughly 87% detected once. Sequenced: PBMCs. The receptor set was obtained from a woman younger than 35 in good health and CMV-seronegative.

The V call is TRBV18, the J call TRBJ2-5; D remains unclear. Per germline, CDR1 KGHSH and CDR2 LQKENI. V lost 4 bases and J lost 0, with 6 bases in between. The CDR3 sequence is 13 residues long. CDR3 DNA: TGTGCCAGCTCACAACAGTACCAAGAGACCCAGTACTTC. This gives the protein CASSQQYQETQYF.

This chain's CDR3 is CASSQQGGWGEQYF. DNA of the CDR3: TGCGCCAGCAGTCAGCAGGGGGGATGGGGCGAGCAGTACTTC. The chain carries TRBV5-1 and TRBJ2-7, with a tentative D call TRBD1 (7 bases). Germline V gives CDR1 SGHRS, CDR2 YFSETQ. The CDR3 is 14 amino acids. Between the trimmed V and J ends, which lost 5 bases and 6 bases, there was a span of 18 bases.

The V and J genes are TRBV9 and TRBJ1-6; maybe TRBD1 (5 bases). Germline V gene data show CDR1 as SGDLS and CDR2 as YYNGEE. This CDR3 spans 15 amino acids. Trimming took 4 bases from V and 7 from J, leaving 15 bases between them. The CDR3 sequence: CASSSEGRRNSPLHF. CDR3 DNA sequence: TGTGCCAGCAGCTCGGAGGGACGGAGGAATTCACCCCTCCACTTT. Full variable domain (missing parts from reference TRBV9 and TRBJ1-6): DSGVTQTPKHLITATGQRVTLRCSPRSGDLSVYWYQQSLDQGLQFLIQYYNGEERAKGNILERFSAQQFPDLHSELNLSSLELGDSALYFCASSSEGRRNSPLHFGNGTRLTVT.

The chain employs TRBV27 and TRBJ2-7, with 9 bases identical to TRBD2. There are 15 residues in the CDR3. The ends lost 3 bases at V and 7 bases at J; junction bases unmatched: 10. The V gene's germline CDR1 is MNHEY and CDR2 SMNVEV (reference sequence). CDR3 sequence (DNA): TGTGCCAGCAGTTTTACCGGGACTAGCTCCTTGGAGCAGTACTTC. Translated, it gives CASSFTGTSSLEQYF.

The chain couples TRBV12-5 to TRBJ1-2; 7 bases agree with TRBD1. The CDR3 is 13 amino acids. Trimming removed 6 bases from V and 8 bases from J; junction bases left unmatched: 9. The germline V gene has CDR1 LGHNT and CDR2 FRNRAP. The CDR3 protein is CASGSTGLHGYTF. CDR3 DNA: TGTGCTAGTGGATCGACAGGGCTTCACGGCTACACCTTC.

This clone was counted between two and nine times. The chain uses TRBV2 and TRBJ2-7, with D perhaps TRBD2 (7 bases). Trimming stripped 8 bases from V and 3 bases from J, with 11 bases between. The CDR3 sequence is 12 residues long. The germline CDR1 and CDR2 sequences are SNHLY and FYNNEI. The chain's CDR3 is CASHREGYEQYF. In DNA, the CDR3 is TGTGCCAGCCACAGGGAGGGCTACGAGCAGTACTTC.

V and J are TRBV7-9 and TRBJ2-1; possibly TRBD2 for D (7 bases). There are 18 residues in the CDR3. The V end lost 4 bases, the J end lost 5 bases, and 24 bases lay between the germline ends. Germline values: CDR1 SEHNR, CDR2 FQNEAQ (reference sequence). The CDR3 loop reads CASSSPGGRDTPDNEQFF. CDR3 nucleotide sequence: TGTGCCAGCAGCTCCCCCGGGGGGCGCGACACGCCTGACAATGAGCAGTTCTTC. Combining the CDR3 with reference TRBV7-9 and TRBJ2-1 gives the whole variable domain DTGVSQNPRHKITKRGQNVTFRCDPISEHNRLYWYRQTLGQGPEFLTYFQNEAQLEKSRLLSDRFSAERPKGSFSTLEIQRTEQGDSAMYLCASSSPGGRDTPDNEQFFGPGTRLTVL.

V usage is TRBV7-8 and J usage is TRBJ1-4, with D hard to call. Germline CDR1 SGHVS, CDR2 FQNEAQ. V gave up 5 bases and J gave up 7 bases, with 20 bases separating them. This CDR3 region has 16 residues. The CDR3 region is CASSLKVYFAVEKLFF. In DNA, the CDR3 is TGTGCCAGCAGCCTAAAAGTGTACTTCGCGGTTGAAAAACTGTTTTTT.

In its sample, this clone was seen a few times. The chain has TRBV19 and TRBJ2-1; D gene uncertain. Germline V CDR1 and CDR2: LNHDA, SQIVND (reference sequence). Trimming took 8 bases from V and 6 from J, leaving 5 bases between them. The CDR3 runs to 10 residues. The CDR3 region is CASGPNEQFF. In nucleotides, the CDR3 is TGTGCCAGTGGCCCCAATGAGCAGTTCTTC.